The clone carrying this TCR beta chain was recorded a few times. The data belong to a study of regulatory T cells in long-lasting Graves disease. The time point was: newly diagnosed GD, antithyroid drugs for less than 3 months. PBMCs provided the RNA from which the TCR library was made. Construction of the TCR beta libraries employed iRepertoire HTBI primers in conjunction with Arm-PCR of CDR3 regions. TCRdb independently ran MiXCR on the multiplex PCR reads; one entry per CDR3 protein. The sample lists 540,000 or so distinct CDR3 sequences, about 13% occurring once. The V and J ends lost 3 bases and 4 bases respectively, with 6 bases between them. The CDR3 is 12 residues long. The germline V gene encodes CDR1 LGHDT and CDR2 YNNKEL (reference sequence). Another study also made use of these data, one on T cells in Graves' hyperthyroidism and ophthalmopathy.

The sequenced sample was peripheral blood mononuclear cells (PBMCs), obtained at new diagnosis, from a patient treated with antithyroid drugs. The J gene is TRBJ1-1, the V gene TRBV3-1, with D uncertain. The source of this sequence is a man aged 25-45 years with Graves disease. The CDR3 here is CASSHPRTEAFF. The CDR3 bases are TGTGCCAGCAGCCATCCTCGCACTGAAGCTTTCTTT.